This T cell receptor beta chain is from a study of blood T cell repertoires in COVID-19. Study as a whole: Samples came from the United States, Italy and Spain, spanning acute and convalescent COVID-19.

Sequencing used immunoSEQ multiplex PCR; TCRdb keeps in-frame clones, though not all of them. The data contain approximately 500,000 clones, around nine tenths of them singletons. Germline V lookup: CDR1 SGHNT, CDR2 YYREEE (reference sequence). CDR3 size: 16 residues. Trimming removed 3 bases from V and 0 bases from J, with 15 bases in between. The genes are TRBV5-4 and TRBJ1-2, with D possibly TRBD1 on 6 matching bases. The sequenced sample was peripheral blood. The source is a woman between 50 and 59 years old with COVID-19, enrolled during active disease. The CDR3 DNA follows: TGTGCCAGCAGCTATTGGACAGTCCTAGCTAACTATGGCTACACCTTC. It specifies CASSYWTVLANYGYTF. Using reference TRBV5-4 and TRBJ1-2 for the parts outside the CDR3, the full variable domain is ETGVTQSPTHLIKTRGQQVTLRCSSQSGHNTVSWYQQALGQGPQFIFQYYREEENGRGNFPPRFSGLQFPNYSSELNVNALELDDSALYLCASSYWTVLANYGYTFGSGTRLTVV.